Included here is one TCR beta chain sequence, with context. Profiling relied on immunoSEQ multiplex PCR, and the TCRdb table lists in-frame clones only, not all of them. Of 150,000 to 200,000 clones listed, around 87% are singletons. This entry is derived from a study of blood T cell repertoires in COVID-19. Per the germline V gene, CDR1 is SQVTM and CDR2 is ANQGSEA. J gave up 4 bases and V 7 bases, and 6 bases lay outside the gene matches. The CDR3 has 12 amino acids. The receptor's source is a woman in her 70s with COVID-19, enrolled during active disease. Sequenced material: peripheral blood. This chain links TRBV29-1 with TRBJ1-2; 7 nucleotides align to TRBD1. Here the CDR3 DNA reads TGCAGCGGGGCGGACAGGACCTATGGCTACACCTTC. Its translation: CSGADRTYGYTF.